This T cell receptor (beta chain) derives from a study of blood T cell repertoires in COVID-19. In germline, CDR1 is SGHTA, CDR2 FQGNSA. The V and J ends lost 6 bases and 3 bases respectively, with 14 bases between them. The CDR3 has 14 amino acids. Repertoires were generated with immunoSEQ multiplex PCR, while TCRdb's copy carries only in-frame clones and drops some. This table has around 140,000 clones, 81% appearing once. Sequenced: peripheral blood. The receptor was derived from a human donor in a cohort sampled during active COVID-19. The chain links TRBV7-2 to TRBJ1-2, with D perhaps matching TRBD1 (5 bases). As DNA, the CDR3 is TGTGCCAGCAGTTCCCAGGGTCCACACTATGGCTACACCTTC. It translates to CASSSQGPHYGYTF.